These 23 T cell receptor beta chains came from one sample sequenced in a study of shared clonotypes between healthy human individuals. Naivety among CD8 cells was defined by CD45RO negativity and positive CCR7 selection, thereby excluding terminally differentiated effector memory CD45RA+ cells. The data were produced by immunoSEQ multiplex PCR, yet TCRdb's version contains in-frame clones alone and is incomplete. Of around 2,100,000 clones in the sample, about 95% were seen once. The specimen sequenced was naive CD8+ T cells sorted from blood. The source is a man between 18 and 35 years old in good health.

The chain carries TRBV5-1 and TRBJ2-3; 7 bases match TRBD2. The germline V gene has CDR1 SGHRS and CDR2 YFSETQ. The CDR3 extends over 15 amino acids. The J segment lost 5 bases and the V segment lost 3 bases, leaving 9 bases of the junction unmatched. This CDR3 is CASSSGTNGLDTQYF. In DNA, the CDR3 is TGCGCCAGCAGCTCCGGGACTAATGGCTTAGATACGCAGTATTTT.

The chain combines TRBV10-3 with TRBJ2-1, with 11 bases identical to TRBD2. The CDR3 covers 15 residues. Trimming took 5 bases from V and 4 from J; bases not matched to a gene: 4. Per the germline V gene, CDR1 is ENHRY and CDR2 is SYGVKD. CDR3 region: CAISPASGGYNEQFF. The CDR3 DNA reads TGTGCCATCAGTCCCGCTAGCGGGGGGTACAATGAGCAGTTCTTC.

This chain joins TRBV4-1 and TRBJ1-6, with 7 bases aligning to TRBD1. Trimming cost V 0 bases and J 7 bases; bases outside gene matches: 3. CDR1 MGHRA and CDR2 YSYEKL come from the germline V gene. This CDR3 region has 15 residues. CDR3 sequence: CASSQEQGTNSPLHF. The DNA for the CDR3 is TGCGCCAGCAGCCAAGAACAGGGGACGAATTCACCCCTCCACTTT.

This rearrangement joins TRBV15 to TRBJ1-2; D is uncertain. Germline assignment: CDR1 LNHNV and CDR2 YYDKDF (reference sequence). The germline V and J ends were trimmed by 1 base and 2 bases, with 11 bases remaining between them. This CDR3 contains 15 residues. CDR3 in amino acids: CATSRAYDLNYGYTF. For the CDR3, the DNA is TGTGCCACCAGCAGAGCGTACGACCTCAACTATGGCTACACCTTC.

CDR3 in DNA: TGTGCCAGCACTCCTCAGGCTGGGGGAGGCAATCAGCCCCAGCATTTT. This encodes CASTPQAGGGNQPQHF. The V gene is TRBV27, the J gene TRBJ1-5, with a tentative D call TRBD1 (5 bases). Germline CDR1 and CDR2: MNHEY and SMNVEV (reference sequence). The CDR3 sequence is 16 residues long. V was trimmed by 7 bases and J by 2 bases, leaving 18 bases between them.

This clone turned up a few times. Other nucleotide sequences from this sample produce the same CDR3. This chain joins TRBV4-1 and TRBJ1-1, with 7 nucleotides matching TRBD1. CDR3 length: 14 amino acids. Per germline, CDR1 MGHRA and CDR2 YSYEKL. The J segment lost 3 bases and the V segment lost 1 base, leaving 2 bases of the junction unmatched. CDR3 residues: CASSQGDRDTEAFF. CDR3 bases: TGCGCCAGCAGCCAAGGGGACAGAGACACTGAAGCTTTCTTT.

The chain's CDR3 is CASTRTDVLTF. The CDR3 DNA follows: TGTGCCAGCACCCGCACGGATGTCCTGACTTTC. The chain recombines TRBV25-1 with TRBJ2-6; D gene ambiguous. The V gene lost 7 bases and the J gene lost 13 bases, with 11 bases spanning the gap. The germline V gene encodes CDR1 MGHDK and CDR2 SYGVNS. This CDR3 has 11 residues.

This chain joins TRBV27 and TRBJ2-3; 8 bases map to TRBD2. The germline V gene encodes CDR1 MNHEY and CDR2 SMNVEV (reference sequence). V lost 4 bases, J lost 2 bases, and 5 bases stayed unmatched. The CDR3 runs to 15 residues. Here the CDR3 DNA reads TGTGCCAGCAGTTACGGGACTAGTCTCACAGATACGCAGTATTTT. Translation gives CASSYGTSLTDTQYF.

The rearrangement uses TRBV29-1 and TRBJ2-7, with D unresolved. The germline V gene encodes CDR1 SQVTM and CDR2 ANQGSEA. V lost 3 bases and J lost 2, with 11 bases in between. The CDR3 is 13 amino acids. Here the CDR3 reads CSVDSPETYEQYF. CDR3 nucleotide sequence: TGCAGCGTTGATAGTCCGGAGACCTACGAGCAGTACTTC.

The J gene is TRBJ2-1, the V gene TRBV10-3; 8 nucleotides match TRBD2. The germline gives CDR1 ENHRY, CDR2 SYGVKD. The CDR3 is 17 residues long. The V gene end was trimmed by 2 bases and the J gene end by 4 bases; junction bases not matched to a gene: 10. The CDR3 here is CAISEPPLVAGYNEQFF. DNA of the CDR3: TGTGCCATCAGTGAGCCCCCCCTGGTAGCGGGATACAATGAGCAGTTCTTC.

CDR3 DNA sequence: TGTGCCAGCAGCTTACTTGGTAGCGGGAGAAACGAGCAGTACTTC. It yields the protein CASSLLGSGRNEQYF. The chain combines TRBV13 with TRBJ2-7; the match to TRBD2 covers 9 bases. The CDR3 is 15 residues long. In germline, CDR1 is PRHDT, CDR2 FYEKMQ (reference sequence). The J segment lost 5 bases and the V segment lost 2 bases, leaving 7 bases of the junction unmatched.

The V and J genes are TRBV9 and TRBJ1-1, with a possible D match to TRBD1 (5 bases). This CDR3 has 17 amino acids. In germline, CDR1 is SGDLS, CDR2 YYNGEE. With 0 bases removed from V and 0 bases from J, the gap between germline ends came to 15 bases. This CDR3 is CASSVEGQAQMNTEAFF. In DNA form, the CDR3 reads TGTGCCAGCAGCGTAGAGGGGCAGGCGCAGATGAACACTGAAGCTTTCTTT.

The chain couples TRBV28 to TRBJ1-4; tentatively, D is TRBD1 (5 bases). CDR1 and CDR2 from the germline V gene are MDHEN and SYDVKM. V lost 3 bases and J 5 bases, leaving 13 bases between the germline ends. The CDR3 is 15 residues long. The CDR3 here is CASSFIDSYNEKLFF. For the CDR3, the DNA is TGTGCCAGCAGTTTCATTGACAGCTACAATGAAAAACTGTTTTTT.

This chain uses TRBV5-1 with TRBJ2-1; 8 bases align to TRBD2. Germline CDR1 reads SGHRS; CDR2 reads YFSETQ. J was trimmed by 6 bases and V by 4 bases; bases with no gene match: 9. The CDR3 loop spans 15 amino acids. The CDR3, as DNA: TGCGCCAGCAGCGAGGAGACTAGCGCTACCAATGAGCAGTTCTTC. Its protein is CASSEETSATNEQFF.

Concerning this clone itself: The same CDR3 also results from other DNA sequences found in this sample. The chain's CDR3 is CASSQDPGDYGYTF. The CDR3 region has the DNA TGTGCCAGCAGCCAAGATCCGGGGGACTATGGCTACACCTTC. The rearrangement joins TRBV14 to TRBJ1-2; perhaps TRBD1 as D (5 bases). The CDR3 is 14 amino acids. Germline CDR1 is SGHDN and CDR2 is FVKESK. The germline V and J ends were trimmed by 0 bases and 3 bases, with 8 bases remaining between them.

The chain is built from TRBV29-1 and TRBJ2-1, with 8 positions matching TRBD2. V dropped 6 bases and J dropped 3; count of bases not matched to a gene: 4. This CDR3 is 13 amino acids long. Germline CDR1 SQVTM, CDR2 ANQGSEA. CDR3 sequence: CSVLLADYNEQFF. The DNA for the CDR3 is TGCAGCGTCCTACTAGCGGACTACAATGAGCAGTTCTTC.

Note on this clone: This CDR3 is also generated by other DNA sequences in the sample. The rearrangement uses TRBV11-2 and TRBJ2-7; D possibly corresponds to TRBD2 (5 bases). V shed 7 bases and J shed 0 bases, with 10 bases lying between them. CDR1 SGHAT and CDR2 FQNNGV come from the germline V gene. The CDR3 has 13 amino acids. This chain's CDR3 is CASTPGSSYEQYF. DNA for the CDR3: TGTGCCAGCACCCCTGGGAGCTCCTACGAGCAGTACTTC. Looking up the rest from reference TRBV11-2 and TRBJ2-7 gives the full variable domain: EAGVAQSPRYKIIEKRQSVAFWCNPISGHATLYWYQQILGQGPKLLIQFQNNGVVDDSQLPKDRFSAERLKGVDSTLKIQPAKLEDSAVYLCASTPGSSYEQYFGPGTRLTVT.

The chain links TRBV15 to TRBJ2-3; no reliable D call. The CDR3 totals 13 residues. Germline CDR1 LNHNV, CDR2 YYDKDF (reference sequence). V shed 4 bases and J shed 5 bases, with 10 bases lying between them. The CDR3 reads CATSIYLIDTQYF. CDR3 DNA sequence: TGTGCCACCAGCATTTATCTGATAGATACGCAGTATTTT.

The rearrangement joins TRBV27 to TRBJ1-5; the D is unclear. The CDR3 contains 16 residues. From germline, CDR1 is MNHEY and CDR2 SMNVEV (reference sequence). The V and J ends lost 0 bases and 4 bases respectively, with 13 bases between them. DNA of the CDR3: TGTGCCAGCAGTTTATCCTGGGGAGAGGCAAATCAGCCCCAGCATTTT. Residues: CASSLSWGEANQPQHF.

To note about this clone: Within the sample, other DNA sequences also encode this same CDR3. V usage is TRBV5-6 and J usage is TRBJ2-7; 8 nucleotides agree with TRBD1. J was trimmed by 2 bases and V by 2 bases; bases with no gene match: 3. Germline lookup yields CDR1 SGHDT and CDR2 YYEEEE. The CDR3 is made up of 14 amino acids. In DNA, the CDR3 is TGTGCCAGCAGCTTCTCAGGGGGCCCCTACGAGCAGTACTTC. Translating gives CASSFSGGPYEQYF.

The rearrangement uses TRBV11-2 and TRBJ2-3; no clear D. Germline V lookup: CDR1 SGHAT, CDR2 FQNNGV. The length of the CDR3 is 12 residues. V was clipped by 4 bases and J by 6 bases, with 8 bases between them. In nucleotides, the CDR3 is TGTGCCAGCAGCTCCAGGTCTGATACGCAGTATTTT. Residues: CASSSRSDTQYF.

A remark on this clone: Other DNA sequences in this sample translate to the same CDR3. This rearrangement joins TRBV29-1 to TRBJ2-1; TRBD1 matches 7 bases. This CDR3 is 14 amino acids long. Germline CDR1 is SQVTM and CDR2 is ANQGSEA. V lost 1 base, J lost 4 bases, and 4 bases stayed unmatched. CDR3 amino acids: CSVEGQGRYNEQFF. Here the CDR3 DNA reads TGCAGCGTTGAAGGACAGGGAAGGTACAATGAGCAGTTCTTC.

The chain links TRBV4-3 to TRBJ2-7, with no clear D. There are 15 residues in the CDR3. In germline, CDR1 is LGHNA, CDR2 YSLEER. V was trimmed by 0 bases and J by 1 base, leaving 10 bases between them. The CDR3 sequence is CASSQDWSSSYEQYF. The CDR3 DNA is TGCGCCAGCAGCCAAGATTGGAGCAGTTCCTACGAGCAGTACTTC.